The 16 T cell receptor beta chains listed next were all sequenced from one sample in a study of vaccination and CD4 T cells after COVID-19. Their target antigens are unknown. Cultured CD4+ T cell DNA underwent sequencing with the Oncomine TCR Beta short-read assay. DNA came from CD4+ T cells after culture. TCRdb reanalysed the PCR reads using MiXCR and keeps one entry per CDR3 protein. The sample yields 10,000 or so distinct CDR3 sequences, approximately 29% seen once. As to treatment: roughly ten-day PBMC culture with coronavirus spike peptide pools or control peptides (ViraFEST assay). The unexposed donor gave CD4+ T cells before the COVID-19 pandemic (2011-2018). Sequenced material: CD4+ T cells from blood, cultured in vitro. The receptors here all came from a human donor in good health.

The V call is TRBV7-9, the J call TRBJ1-4; unclear D gene. Trimming took 2 bases from V and 12 from J, leaving 7 bases between them. Looked up from germline, CDR1 is SEHNR and CDR2 is FQNEAQ (reference sequence). This CDR3 region has 11 residues. The CDR3 sequence: CASSLSGELFF. Here the CDR3 DNA reads TGTGCCAGCAGCTTAAGCGGAGAACTGTTTTTT.

The chain couples TRBV6-2 or TRBV6-3 to TRBJ2-6; D gene ambiguous. Trimming shortened V by 3 bases and J by 0 bases, and 12 bases separated the two germline ends. Looked up from germline, CDR1 is MNHEY and CDR2 is SVGEGT. CDR3 length: 17 amino acids. The CDR3 DNA sequence: TGTGCCAGCAGTTATTACCCTCTAGGCTCTGGGGCCAACGTCCTGACTTTC. Encoded protein: CASSYYPLGSGANVLTF.

This rearrangement joins TRBV2 to TRBJ2-7; maybe TRBD2 (6 bases). V was cut by 8 bases and J by 1 base, with 18 bases left in between. The CDR3 spans 15 residues. The germline CDR1 and CDR2 sequences are SNHLY and FYNNEI. The CDR3 DNA sequence: TGTGCCAGCTCTCGGACTAATGGGGGTTCCTACGAGCAGTACTTC. It yields the protein CASSRTNGGSYEQYF.

The chain couples TRBV12-3 or TRBV12-4 to TRBJ2-5; D not certain. The CDR3 length is 13 residues. V was trimmed by 0 bases and J by 5 bases, leaving 7 bases between them. The CDR3 sequence: CASSLAEAETQYF. In DNA form, the CDR3 reads TGTGCCAGCAGTTTAGCAGAGGCGGAGACCCAGTACTTC.

This clonotype was seen a few times. CDR3 loop: CASNPRGGETGDGYTF. CDR3 nucleotide sequence: TGTGCCAGCAACCCAAGAGGGGGGGAAACTGGGGATGGCTACACCTTC. The chain couples TRBV6-1 to TRBJ1-2, with D maybe TRBD1 (6 bases). Trimming took off 7 bases at V and 6 bases at J, with 24 bases between the two ends. The germline V gene encodes CDR1 MNHNS and CDR2 SASEGT. CDR3 length equals 16 residues.

This chain joins TRBV6-4 and TRBJ2-2, with 12 nucleotides matching TRBD2. There are 15 residues in the CDR3. Germline CDR1 reads MRHNA; CDR2 reads SNTAGT. V shed 4 bases, J shed 3 bases, and the junction held 0 bases outside the gene matches. CDR3 in DNA: TGTGCCAGCAGTGGACTAGCGGGGGACACCGGGGAGCTGTTTTTT. Residues: CASSGLAGDTGELFF.

This chain connects TRBV7-3 to TRBJ2-1; D is possibly TRBD2 (5 bases). Germline V gene sequence: CDR1 SGHTA, CDR2 FQGTGA. CDR3 size: 14 residues. V dropped 4 bases and J dropped 3 bases, with 10 bases sitting between them. The CDR3 loop reads CASSSGGFYNEQFF. CDR3 in DNA: TGTGCCAGCAGCTCCGGCGGGTTCTACAATGAGCAGTTCTTC.

The chain recombines TRBV5-4 with TRBJ2-1, with 8 bases identical to TRBD1. Germline CDR1 SGHNT, CDR2 YYREEE (reference sequence). Trimming cost V 5 bases and J 5 bases; bases outside gene matches: 12. The CDR3 loop spans 16 amino acids. The CDR3 DNA sequence: TGTGCCAGCAGTTCAAGGACAGGGTCCCCCGACAATGAGCAGTTCTTC. It translates to CASSSRTGSPDNEQFF.

This sequence joins TRBV5-1 and TRBJ2-3; tentatively, D is TRBD2 (6 bases). The CDR3 length is 14 residues. V was pared by 4 bases and J by 5 bases, with 14 bases between. The germline V gene encodes CDR1 SGHRS and CDR2 YFSETQ. The CDR3: CASSPGLQVDTQYF. The CDR3, as DNA: TGCGCCAGCAGCCCGGGACTCCAGGTAGATACGCAGTATTTT.

The chain combines TRBV5-1 with TRBJ1-1; a possible D gene is TRBD1 (6 bases). V was cut by 4 bases and J by 1 base, with 11 bases left in between. This CDR3 spans 14 amino acids. CDR1 SGHRS and CDR2 YFSETQ come from the germline V gene. The CDR3 DNA sequence: TGCGCCAGCAGCCTCGACAGGCCGAACACTGAAGCTTTCTTT. It translates to CASSLDRPNTEAFF.

This clonotype was detected only a few times. The chain is built from TRBV10-3 and TRBJ2-7, with no clear D. The CDR3 spans 12 residues. Germline CDR1 is ENHRY and CDR2 is SYGVKD. The V and J ends lost 8 bases and 0 bases respectively, with 8 bases between them. The CDR3 sequence is CAIGVFSYEQYF. The CDR3 nucleotides read TGTGCCATCGGGGTCTTCTCCTACGAGCAGTACTTC.

This clonotype was seen a few times. The chain employs TRBV27 and TRBJ2-4; 7 nucleotides line up with TRBD1. The length of the CDR3 is 16 residues. V trimming: 6 bases; J trimming: 1 base; junction bases outside the gene matches: 9. CDR1 and CDR2 (germline): MNHEY, SMNVEV (reference sequence). The CDR3 DNA follows: TGTGCCAGCAGCACCCATAAGGGGGCGGCCAAAAACATTCAGTACTTC. Protein product: CASSTHKGAAKNIQYF.

This clonotype was recorded only once. The chain employs TRBV5-1 and TRBJ2-1; tentatively, D is TRBD2 (5 bases). CDR1 is SGHRS and CDR2 is YFSETQ in the germline V gene. The CDR3 runs 15 residues. V was trimmed by 0 bases and J by 6 bases, leaving 13 bases between them. Here the CDR3 reads CASSLALPGGNEQFF. The CDR3 DNA reads as TGCGCCAGCAGCTTGGCCCTACCTGGAGGCAATGAGCAGTTCTTC.

This clonotype has just a few counts. V usage is TRBV15 and J usage is TRBJ1-5, with D hard to call. The V end was cut by 1 base, the J end by 9 bases, with 13 bases between. There are 14 residues in the CDR3. Germline V CDR1 and CDR2: LNHNV, YYDKDF (reference sequence). The CDR3 bases are TGTGCCACCAGCAGAGTTGGTAATCAGGCGCCCCAGCATTTT. This gives the protein CATSRVGNQAPQHF. The whole variable domain, filled in from reference TRBV15 and TRBJ1-5, reads DAMVIQNPRYQVTQFGKPVTLSCSQTLNHNVMYWYQQKSSQAPKLLFHYYDKDFNNEADTPDNFQSRRPNTSFCFLDIRSPGLGDTAMYLCATSRVGNQAPQHFGDGTRLSIL.

The chain is built from TRBV20-1 and TRBJ2-7; the match to TRBD2 covers 13 bases. This CDR3 has 17 residues. Germline assignment: CDR1 DFQATT and CDR2 SNEGSKA (reference sequence). V was pared by 5 bases and J by 6 bases, with 16 bases of the junction left unmatched. CDR3 loop: CSAPKPGLAGNRAEQYF. The CDR3 coding sequence is TGCAGTGCTCCTAAGCCGGGACTAGCGGGAAACCGTGCCGAGCAGTACTTC.

The CDR3 DNA follows: TGCAGTGCTAGTTCCTCCGGACTAGCGGGGGCCACAGATACGCAGTATTTT. It is translated as CSASSSGLAGATDTQYF. The chain carries TRBV20-1 and TRBJ2-3, with 13 bases aligning to TRBD2. CDR3 length equals 17 residues. Germline CDR1 is DFQATT and CDR2 is SNEGSKA (reference sequence). V was clipped by 3 bases and J by 2 bases; unmatched bases: 8.